The text below deals with one T cell receptor beta chain. The antigen is unknown. PCR was performed using 60 Vbeta and 13 Jbeta primers. Only in-frame clones appear in the TCRdb table, and some are missing; sequencing was by immunoSEQ multiplex PCR. The sample holds more than 100,000 clones; about 73% are singletons and the top ten take 4.1%. V was cut by 3 bases and J by 4 bases, with 9 bases left in between. Germline V CDR1 and CDR2: MDHEN, SYDVKM. The CDR3 spans 13 residues. The record originates from a study of cytomegalovirus exposure and HLA in healthy donors. Findings and limits, study-wide: The authors assumed roughly uniform sequencing depth across donors for presence/absence analyses.

V usage is TRBV28 and J usage is TRBJ1-2; D is uncertain. The receptor comes from a middle-aged woman in good health and CMV-seronegative. Source material: PBMCs. The CDR3 is CASSFEGTYGYTF. The CDR3 region has the DNA TGTGCCAGCAGTTTCGAGGGAACCTATGGCTACACCTTC.